This T cell receptor (beta chain) derives from a study of PD-1 blockade in classical Hodgkin lymphoma. Findings and limits, study-wide: A reduction in baseline TCR diversity was reportedly seen in newly diagnosed patients relative to healthy donors. CD4+ TCR diversity, unlike CD8+, rose significantly by C4D1. Baseline diversity resembling that of newly diagnosed patients was seen in complete responders.

As concerns this clone: What it binds is not known.

Time point specified: cycle 4 day 1 (C4D1), after 6 weeks of nivolumab. After autologous stem cell transplantation all patients relapsed, and prior brentuximab vedotin exposure differed between cohorts. Germline V gives CDR1 MRHNA, CDR2 SNTAGT. V was clipped by 6 bases and J by 5 bases, with 20 bases between them. This CDR3 contains 16 residues. Sequencing used immunoSEQ multiplex PCR; TCRdb keeps in-frame clones, though not all of them. The top ten clones hold 10% of a sample with just under 65,000 clones, 91% of them seen once. This chain joins TRBV6-4 and TRBJ1-5; D not certain. The clonotype comes from a human donor with classical Hodgkin lymphoma. The starting material was peripheral blood mononuclear cells (PBMCs), obtained before the fourth cycle of nivolumab. The CDR3 DNA reads TGTGCCAGCAGGCGAGAGGATCAGTGTGAGGATCAGCCCCAGCATTTT. Encoded protein: CASRREDQCEDQPQHF.